This is a list of T cell receptor beta chains from one sample in a study of cytomegalovirus exposure and HLA in healthy donors. TCRdb keeps only in-frame clones here, not all; method: immunoSEQ multiplex PCR. Of approximately 140,000 clones in the sample, roughly four fifths are singletons; the top ten hold 5.5% to 7%. The specimen sequenced was PBMCs. These receptors were collected from a woman in her 40s in good health and CMV-seropositive. The conserved cysteine and the conserved F or W are not part of the CDR3 here.

cdr3_length	v_call	cdr3_aa
12	TRBV7-2	ASSLILGPETQY
11	TRBV4-3	ASSQTRTQPQH
11	TRBV5-4	ASSGTGGQEQY
13	TRBV5-4	ASSLSQGYSSPLH
14	TRBV30	AWSGNRGASGNTIY
12	TRBV6-5	ASKILRGDTEAF
12	TRBV7-2	ASSSRVLQETQY
11	TRBV2	ASSEQGNTEAF
14	TRBV11-3	ASSLAPDRGNQPQH
14	TRBV15	ATSRRLAGGQETQY
13	TRBV7-3	ASSLLTGGRDTQY
12	TRBV29-1	SVDPSGIRDTQY
11	TRBV5-4	ASSSFLNTEAF
15	TRBV7-9	ASSPEKGARTNEKLF
9	TRBV28	ASSPRSEQY
11	TRBV19	ATTQGTGNTIY
11	TRBV6-4	ASSSHRGSEQF
12	TRBV7-2	ASSVGTIVSPLH
14	TRBV9	ASSVASSGGFTEAF
16	TRBV10-3	AISESGLTSGLRKTQY
12	TRBV5-1	ASSLGLGSYEQY
17	TRBV7-9	ASSSGQTPIIATNEKLF
13	TRBV27	ASSPTSGIAGELF
12	TRBV5-6	ASSRRQGRAEAF
14	TRBV6-5	ASSLQAGGPRNEQF
10	TRBV4-1	ASSQDQYGYT
13	TRBV27	ASRRQGVANNEQF
12	TRBV11-3	ASSYSGENTEAF
11	TRBV19	ASEDRSSYEQY
12	TRBV6-1	ATLEGQGRQPQH
15	TRBV27	ASSGIREGETKNIQY
14	TRBV4-1	ASRKNPSGGTDTQY
10	TRBV5-3	ARSQEEGEAF
13	TRBV27	ASSPGQPGGEKLF
13	TRBV6-5	ASSQPRQGPNEQF
12	TRBV27	ASSFPSRGSEAF
12	TRBV28	ASSLQGPLYEQY
11	TRBV6-5	ASKGRSTDTQY
11	TRBV2	ASRDEIRGRYT
14	TRBV7-8	ASSEGTGGSLYEQY
15	TRBV5-1	ASSLRSTGQGVSEAF
10	TRBV6-5	ASSYSGAGYT
12	TRBV9	ASSGQGRHTEAF
13	TRBV7-3	ASSSTPGPAYEQY
13	TRBV27	ASSGPGGFDTEAF
13	TRBV6-1	ASSASGGSYNEQF
11	TRBV7-2	ATSGGAAQPQH